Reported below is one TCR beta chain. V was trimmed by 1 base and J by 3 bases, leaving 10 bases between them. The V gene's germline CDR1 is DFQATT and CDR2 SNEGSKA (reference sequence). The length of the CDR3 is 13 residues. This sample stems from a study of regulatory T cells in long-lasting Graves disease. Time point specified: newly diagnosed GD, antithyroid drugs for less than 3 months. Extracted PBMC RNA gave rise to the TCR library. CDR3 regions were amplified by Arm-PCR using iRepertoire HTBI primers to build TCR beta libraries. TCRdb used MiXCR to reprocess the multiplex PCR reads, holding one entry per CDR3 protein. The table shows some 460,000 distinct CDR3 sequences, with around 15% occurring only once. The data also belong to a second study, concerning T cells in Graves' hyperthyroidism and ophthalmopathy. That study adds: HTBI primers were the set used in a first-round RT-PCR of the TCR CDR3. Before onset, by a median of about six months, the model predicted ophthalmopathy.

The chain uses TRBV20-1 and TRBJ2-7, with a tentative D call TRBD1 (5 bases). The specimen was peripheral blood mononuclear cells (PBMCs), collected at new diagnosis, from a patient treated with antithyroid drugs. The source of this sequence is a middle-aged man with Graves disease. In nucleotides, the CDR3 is TGCAGTGCTAGAGGACACAGGTACTACGAGCAGTACTTC. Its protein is CSARGHRYYEQYF.